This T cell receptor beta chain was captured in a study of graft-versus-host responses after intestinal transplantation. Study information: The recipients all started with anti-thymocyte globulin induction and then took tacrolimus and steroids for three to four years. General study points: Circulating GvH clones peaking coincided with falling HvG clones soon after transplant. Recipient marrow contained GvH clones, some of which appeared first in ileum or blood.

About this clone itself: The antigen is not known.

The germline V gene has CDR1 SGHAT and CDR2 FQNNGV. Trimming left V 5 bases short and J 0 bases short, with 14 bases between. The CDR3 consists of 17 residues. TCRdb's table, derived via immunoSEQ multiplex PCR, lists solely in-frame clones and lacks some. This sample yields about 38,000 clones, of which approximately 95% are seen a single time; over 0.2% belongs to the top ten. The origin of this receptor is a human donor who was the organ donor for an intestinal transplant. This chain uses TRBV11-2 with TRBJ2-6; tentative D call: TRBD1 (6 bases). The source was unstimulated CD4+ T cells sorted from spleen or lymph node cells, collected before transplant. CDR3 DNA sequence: TGTGCCAGCAGCCCCAGAAGGGGGAGCTCTGGGGCCAACGTCCTGACTTTC. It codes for CASSPRRGSSGANVLTF.